The 21 T cell receptor beta chains below were found in one sample sequenced in a study of T cell repertoires in cytomegalovirus infection. For these TCRs, the target antigens are not known. TCRdb independently ran MiXCR on the reads; one entry per CDR3 protein. Of about 830,000 distinct CDR3 sequences in the sample, 30% to 35% were seen once. The sample here was cultured CD8+ T cells from PBMCs, taken from culture after CMV antigen stimulation. The receptors here all came from a human donor in good health (CMV status not recorded). Some clones in this sample may be carry-over from other donors' samples.

This chain uses TRBV29-1 with TRBJ2-7; TRBD1 might be the D (6 bases). The ends were cut back, 2 bases at V and 2 bases at J, with 13 bases in the middle. The CDR3 spans 14 residues. Germline loops: CDR1 SQVTM, CDR2 ANQGSEA. The CDR3 nucleotides read TGCAGCGTTGAAACCCAGGGGACGACCTACGAGCAGTACTTC. Protein: CSVETQGTTYEQYF.

This clonotype was seen a few times. J is TRBJ1-5 and V is TRBV28, with D perhaps TRBD1 (6 bases). Trimming stripped 3 bases from V and 1 base from J, with 13 bases between. The length of the CDR3 is 16 residues. Germline loops: CDR1 MDHEN, CDR2 SYDVKM. The CDR3 here is CASSFPGRGSNQPQHF. Written as DNA, the CDR3 is TGTGCCAGCAGTTTCCCCGGCAGGGGAAGCAATCAGCCCCAGCATTTT.

The chain employs TRBV4-3 and TRBJ1-4; weak D call: TRBD1 (5 bases). Per germline, CDR1 LGHNA and CDR2 YSLEER. The CDR3 length is 16 residues. The V and J ends lost 3 bases and 0 bases respectively, with 11 bases between them. The DNA for the CDR3 is TGCGCCAGCAGCCATACGGGACCTGCAACTAATGAAAAACTGTTTTTT. It is translated as CASSHTGPATNEKLFF.

The chain is built from TRBV4-2 and TRBJ2-1, with D possibly matching TRBD2 (5 bases). Trimming stripped 4 bases from V and 9 bases from J, with 16 bases between. This CDR3 region has 14 residues. Germline assignment: CDR1 LGHNA and CDR2 YNFKEQ. The DNA for the CDR3 is TGTGCCAGCAGCCGACGTTTACTAGGACCTGAGCAGTTCTTC. It encodes CASSRRLLGPEQFF.

V and J are TRBV14 and TRBJ1-2, with TRBD1 identical over 11 bases. V dropped 0 bases and J dropped 3; count of bases not matched to a gene: 6. This CDR3 region has 17 residues. Germline CDR1 and CDR2: SGHDN and FVKESK. The CDR3 reads CASSQDRRGQGDYGYTF. CDR3 nucleotide sequence: TGTGCCAGCAGCCAAGATCGAAGGGGACAGGGGGACTATGGCTACACCTTC.

The V gene is TRBV5-5, the J gene TRBJ2-2; tentative D call: TRBD1 (8 bases). V was pared by 5 bases and J by 6 bases, with 17 bases between. CDR3 length: 15 amino acids. Germline assignment: CDR1 SGHKS and CDR2 YYEKEE (reference sequence). The CDR3 region has the DNA TGTGCCAGCAGTGCGACAGGGGAGGGGTCCGGGGAGCTGTTTTTT. This encodes CASSATGEGSGELFF.

This clonotype has more than one count but fewer than ten. The chain joins TRBV4-1 to TRBJ2-1; tentatively, D is TRBD2 (7 bases). The V gene lost 0 bases and the J gene lost 4 bases, with 16 bases spanning the gap. This CDR3 is built from 17 residues. Germline CDR1 and CDR2: MGHRA and YSYEKL. DNA for the CDR3: TGCGCCAGCAGCCAAGATGCTGGGGGGGGCACGTACAATGAGCAGTTCTTC. It yields the protein CASSQDAGGGTYNEQFF.

The J gene is TRBJ2-6, the V gene TRBV7-6; 9 bases match TRBD2. The CDR3 has 21 residues. Germline CDR1 SGHVS, CDR2 FNYEAQ. With 5 bases clipped from V and 0 bases from J, the junction kept 17 bases outside the gene matches. This CDR3 reads CASSPALKASGVNSGANVLTF. CDR3 coding DNA: TGTGCCAGCAGCCCAGCCCTGAAGGCTAGCGGGGTCAACTCTGGGGCCAACGTCCTGACTTTC.

The J gene is TRBJ2-5, the V gene TRBV7-6; TRBD1 matches 9 bases. This CDR3 contains 16 residues. Germline assignment: CDR1 SGHVS and CDR2 FNYEAQ. The junction had 7 bases not matched to a gene; V was cut back by 1 base and J by 4 bases. The CDR3 sequence: CASSLVGDREGETQYF. Written as DNA, the CDR3 is TGTGCCAGCAGCTTAGTGGGGGACAGGGAGGGAGAGACCCAGTACTTC.

This clonotype was picked up a small number of times. The chain has TRBV5-4 and TRBJ1-2; D possibly corresponds to TRBD1 (5 bases). With 2 bases removed from V and 8 bases from J, the gap between germline ends came to 13 bases. Germline assignment: CDR1 SGHNT and CDR2 YYREEE (reference sequence). The CDR3 has 13 amino acids. As DNA, the CDR3 is TGTGCCAGCAGCTTCGGGGGGAATCAAGGCTACACCTTC. This translates into CASSFGGNQGYTF. Based on the CDR3 plus reference TRBV5-4 and TRBJ1-2, the full variable domain is ETGVTQSPTHLIKTRGQQVTLRCSSQSGHNTVSWYQQALGQGPQFIFQYYREEENGRGNFPPRFSGLQFPNYSSELNVNALELDDSALYLCASSFGGNQGYTFGSGTRLTVV.

As to this clonotype: No DNA is shown, since the ends of the CDR3 on it are uncertain; the CDR3 is the one TCRdb lists. The V and J genes are TRBV12-3 or TRBV12-4 and TRBJ1-1. 11 amino acids form the CDR3, both terminal residues included. CDR3: CASSLEREAFF.

This clonotype appeared many times. The chain uses TRBV19 and TRBJ2-2; possible D gene TRBD1, 7 bases. From germline, CDR1 is LNHDA and CDR2 SQIVND (reference sequence). The length of the CDR3 is 14 residues. Between the trimmed V and J ends, which lost 8 bases and 6 bases, there was a span of 16 bases. The CDR3 bases are TGTGCCAGTGAGGCCTCAGGGGGGTCCGGGGAGCTGTTTTTT. It yields the protein CASEASGGSGELFF.

The rearrangement joins TRBV5-4 to TRBJ1-2; TRBD1 aligns across 12 bases. The germline V gene encodes CDR1 SGHNT and CDR2 YYREEE (reference sequence). Trimming took 4 bases from V and 2 from J; bases not matched to a gene: 6. This CDR3 spans 16 amino acids. The chain's CDR3 is CASSNPGQGANYGYTF. DNA of the CDR3: TGTGCCAGCAGCAATCCGGGACAGGGGGCGAACTATGGCTACACCTTC.

This clonotype turned up a few times. The gene calls are TRBV7-6 and TRBJ1-1; unclear D gene. V shed 5 bases and J shed 3 bases, with 10 bases lying between them. Germline V gene sequence: CDR1 SGHVS, CDR2 FNYEAQ. This CDR3 has 13 amino acids. DNA for the CDR3: TGTGCCAGCAGCCCGAGGGTTGACACTGAAGCTTTCTTT. This translates into CASSPRVDTEAFF.

V and J are TRBV4-2 and TRBJ2-7; unclear D gene. Looked up from germline, CDR1 is LGHNA and CDR2 is YNFKEQ. The CDR3 extends over 15 amino acids. V was clipped by 1 base and J by 3 bases, with 13 bases between them. CDR3 region: CASSQGNGYSYEQYF. The CDR3 DNA is TGTGCCAGCAGCCAAGGCAACGGGTATAGCTACGAGCAGTACTTC.

This clonotype was picked up many times. The chain recombines TRBV4-2 with TRBJ2-3, with TRBD2 matching 11 bases. V shed 1 base, J shed 1 base, and the junction held 4 bases outside the gene matches. Germline V gene lookup returns CDR1 LGHNA and CDR2 YNFKEQ. The CDR3 consists of 17 residues. CDR3 coding DNA: TGTGCCAGCAGCCAAGGGACTAGCGGGTTACGCACAGATACGCAGTATTTT. Translation gives CASSQGTSGLRTDTQYF.

This clonotype was counted between two and nine times. The CDR3 coding sequence is TGCGCCAGCAGCTTGGTAGAGATTGACAATGAGCAGTTCTTC. Translating gives CASSLVEIDNEQFF. This chain connects TRBV5-1 to TRBJ2-1; D unclear. V was shortened by 0 bases and J by 5 bases, with 9 bases between the two germline ends. This CDR3 has 14 amino acids. Germline CDR1 is SGHRS and CDR2 is YFSETQ.

This clonotype was seen a handful of times. The chain links TRBV12-3 or TRBV12-4 to TRBJ1-4, with D perhaps matching TRBD1 (6 bases). V lost 3 bases, J lost 7 bases, and 18 bases lay in between. CDR3 length equals 16 residues. The CDR3 nucleotides are TGTGCCAGCAGTTTCGTTACAGGGTTTAAATTTGAAAAACTGTTTTTT. This sequence encodes CASSFVTGFKFEKLFF.

This clonotype has a handful of counts. V is TRBV5-3 and J is TRBJ1-1, with 7 nucleotides matching TRBD1. TRBV5-3 is labeled an ORF, and its function is uncertain. The CDR3 covers 14 residues. The V and J ends lost 8 bases and 4 bases, in that order; junction bases with no gene match: 11. CDR3 in amino acids: CASSPSSGGTEAFF. CDR3 DNA: TGTGCCAGCAGCCCAAGTTCAGGGGGCACTGAAGCTTTCTTT.

The chain combines TRBV7-9 with TRBJ1-3; D unresolved. Germline CDR1 and CDR2: SEHNR and FQNEAQ (reference sequence). CDR3 length: 14 amino acids. The germline V and J ends were trimmed by 2 bases and 4 bases, with 9 bases remaining between them. Here the CDR3 reads CASSLFDKGNTIYF. CDR3 in DNA: TGTGCCAGCAGCTTATTTGATAAGGGAAACACCATATATTTT.

The chain links TRBV4-3 to TRBJ2-5; D not certain. V was trimmed by 1 base and J by 1 base, leaving 10 bases between them. In germline, CDR1 is LGHNA, CDR2 YSLEER. The length of the CDR3 is 15 residues. CDR3 loop: CASSQVRVPQETQYF. The CDR3 nucleotides are TGCGCCAGCAGCCAAGTCCGCGTTCCCCAAGAGACCCAGTACTTC.